Presented here are 8 T cell receptor beta chains from one specimen sequenced in a study of blood T cell repertoires in COVID-19. Repertoires were generated with immunoSEQ multiplex PCR, while TCRdb's copy carries only in-frame clones and drops some. Among around 290,000 clones listed, approximately 88% were seen once. The sequencing sample was made of PBMCs or T cells enriched from blood (not recorded which). These receptors came from a woman aged 25 to 39 who had recovered from COVID-19.

Details on this clone: One end of the junction varies from germline; a read error may be responsible. Within the sample, other DNA sequences also encode this same CDR3. The V and J genes are TRBV7-2 and TRBJ2-7; 9 bases fit TRBD2. The germline CDR1 and CDR2 sequences are SGHTA and FQGNSA. This CDR3 is 15 amino acids long. The CDR3 DNA is TGTGCCAGCAGCTCCGGAGCGGGGGGCCCCTACGAGCAGTACTTT. This codes for CASSSGAGGPYEQYF.

This rearrangement joins TRBV7-9 to TRBJ1-1; maybe TRBD1 (5 bases). The CDR3 spans 12 residues. V lost 10 bases and J lost 5, with 14 bases in between. Germline V lookup: CDR1 SEHNR, CDR2 FQNEAQ (reference sequence). The CDR3 protein is CATHSGGTEAFF. The CDR3, as DNA: TGTGCCACCCATTCTGGGGGGACTGAAGCTTTCTTT.

V and J are TRBV21-1 and TRBJ1-2; the table assigns TRBD1, which was not confirmed against the DNA. TRBV21-1 has pseudogene status. The CDR3 has 14 amino acids. CDR3 DNA sequence: TGTGCCAGCAGCAAGGACAGCGAACTCTATGGCTACACCTTC. It is translated as CASSKDSELYGYTF.

The chain joins TRBV2 to TRBJ2-3, with TRBD1 identical over 8 bases. V was pared by 8 bases and J by 2 bases, with 6 bases of the junction left unmatched. Per the germline V gene, CDR1 is SNHLY and CDR2 is FYNNEI. CDR3 length: 14 amino acids. CDR3 sequence: CASLDRAYTDTQYF. CDR3 sequence (DNA): TGTGCCAGCTTGGACAGGGCCTACACAGATACGCAGTATTTT.

V and J are TRBV15 and TRBJ1-1; tentative D call: TRBD1 (5 bases). Germline CDR1 reads LNHNV; CDR2 reads YYDKDF (reference sequence). Trimming cost V 9 bases and J 1 base, with 12 bases left between them. The CDR3 is 13 residues long. CDR3 amino acids: CATKLQANTEAFF. The CDR3 region has the DNA TGTGCCACGAAATTACAGGCGAACACTGAAGCTTTCTTT.

This rearrangement joins TRBV15 to TRBJ2-7; weak D call: TRBD1 (5 bases). The CDR3 contains 14 residues. In germline, CDR1 is LNHNV, CDR2 YYDKDF (reference sequence). The V gene lost 0 bases and the J gene lost 3 bases, with 9 bases spanning the gap. In DNA form, the CDR3 reads TGTGCCACCAGCAGAGAAGGAACAGGCTACGAGCAGTACTTC. It translates to CATSREGTGYEQYF.

This chain uses TRBV7-6 with TRBJ1-1, with D uncertain. The CDR3 extends over 17 amino acids. Trimming stripped 5 bases from V and 1 base from J, with 20 bases between. Germline V lookup: CDR1 SGHVS, CDR2 FNYEAQ. As DNA, the CDR3 is TGTGCCAGCAGCCCTAACCCCCTAATCGGAGAGAACACTGAAGCTTTCTTT. This gives the protein CASSPNPLIGENTEAFF.

The genes are TRBV9 and TRBJ2-2, with D tentatively TRBD2 (6 bases). V was clipped by 0 bases and J by 6 bases, with 12 bases between them. The CDR3 length is 15 residues. From germline, CDR1 is SGDLS and CDR2 YYNGEE. The CDR3: CASSVGGEAAGELFF. The CDR3 DNA follows: TGTGCCAGCAGCGTAGGCGGGGAAGCGGCCGGGGAGCTGTTTTTT.